Below are 9 T cell receptor beta chains sequenced from a single sample in a study of blood T cell repertoires in COVID-19. Method: immunoSEQ multiplex PCR; TCRdb's copy keeps in-frame clones and lacks some. This table has 100,000 to 150,000 clones, around 86% appearing once. Sequencing was performed on peripheral blood. The receptors here all came from a man in his sixties with acute or convalescent COVID-19.

The gene calls are TRBV18 and TRBJ1-6; no clear D gene. The germline V gene encodes CDR1 KGHSH and CDR2 LQKENI. The V end was cut by 4 bases, the J end by 6 bases, with 10 bases between. The CDR3 runs to 14 residues. The CDR3 DNA reads as TGTGCCAGCTCACTTGAACAGAGTAATTCACCCCTCCACTTT. Protein: CASSLEQSNSPLHF.

The J gene is TRBJ2-7, the V gene TRBV6-1; 9 nucleotides agree with TRBD1. Germline CDR1 is MNHNS and CDR2 is SASEGT. The CDR3 is 17 residues long. V was pared by 2 bases and J by 0 bases, with 8 bases of the junction left unmatched. This CDR3 reads CASSELSGTGLSYEQYF. The CDR3 nucleotides read TGTGCCAGCAGTGAACTGTCCGGGACAGGGCTCTCCTACGAGCAGTACTTC.

The rearrangement uses TRBV30 and TRBJ2-2, with 8 bases fitting TRBD1. V was pared by 2 bases and J by 7 bases, with 6 bases of the junction left unmatched. The CDR3 has 14 residues. Per germline, CDR1 GTSNPN and CDR2 SVGIG (reference sequence). CDR3 sequence (DNA): TGTGCCTGGAGTCTACTGACAGGGGTCGGGGAGCTGTTTTTT. Translated, it gives CAWSLLTGVGELFF.

The rearrangement joins TRBV6-6 to TRBJ1-4, with 9 bases lining up with TRBD1. The CDR3 runs 16 residues. Germline trimming cut 5 bases from V and 6 bases from J; bases unmatched to any gene: 10. CDR1 and CDR2 (germline): MNHNY, SVGAGI (reference sequence). The CDR3 DNA is TGTGCCAGCAGTCGATACAGGGGGCGTTGGGATGAAAAACTGTTTTTT. Translating it yields CASSRYRGRWDEKLFF.

The gene calls are TRBV9 and TRBJ1-1; perhaps TRBD1 as D (5 bases). V lost 0 bases and J 5 bases, leaving 11 bases between the germline ends. The CDR3 runs to 14 residues. Germline CDR1 and CDR2: SGDLS and YYNGEE. For the CDR3, the DNA is TGTGCCAGCAGCGTAGGTCCGGGGGGGACTGAAGCTTTCTTT. Encoded protein: CASSVGPGGTEAFF.

V usage is TRBV28 and J usage is TRBJ2-7; tentative D call: TRBD1 (6 bases). The CDR3 totals 15 residues. CDR1 and CDR2 from the germline V gene are MDHEN and SYDVKM. The V and J ends lost 6 bases and 1 base respectively, with 16 bases between them. For the CDR3, the DNA is TGTGCCAGCAGCCGTACAGGGTTGGTGTCCTACGAGCAGTACTTC. Translated, it gives CASSRTGLVSYEQYF.

This clone was picked up one time. The rearrangement links TRBV5-1 to TRBJ2-5, with 16 bases fitting TRBD2. V trimming: 4 bases; J trimming: 5 bases; junction bases outside the gene matches: 8. Germline assignment: CDR1 SGHRS and CDR2 YFSETQ. The CDR3 has 17 amino acids. CDR3 coding DNA: TGCGCCAGCAGCACCGGGACTAGCGGGAGGGCCGATGAGACCCAGTACTTC. As protein: CASSTGTSGRADETQYF.

The chain is built from TRBV4-1 and TRBJ1-5; possibly TRBD1 for D (5 bases). The CDR3 consists of 15 residues. CDR1 MGHRA and CDR2 YSYEKL come from the germline V gene. V was shortened by 1 base and J by 1 base, with 8 bases between the two germline ends. The CDR3 sequence is CASSQARQSNQPQHF. The CDR3 DNA reads TGCGCCAGCAGCCAAGCCCGACAGAGCAATCAGCCCCAGCATTTT.

The chain links TRBV28 to TRBJ2-7; a weak D match, TRBD2 (5 bases). Trimming took off 6 bases at V and 1 base at J, with 16 bases between the two ends. The length of the CDR3 is 15 residues. In germline, CDR1 is MDHEN, CDR2 SYDVKM. The CDR3 bases are TGTGCCAGCAGGGAGGTTGGCGGGCGGTCCTACGAGCAGTACTTC. Amino acids: CASREVGGRSYEQYF.